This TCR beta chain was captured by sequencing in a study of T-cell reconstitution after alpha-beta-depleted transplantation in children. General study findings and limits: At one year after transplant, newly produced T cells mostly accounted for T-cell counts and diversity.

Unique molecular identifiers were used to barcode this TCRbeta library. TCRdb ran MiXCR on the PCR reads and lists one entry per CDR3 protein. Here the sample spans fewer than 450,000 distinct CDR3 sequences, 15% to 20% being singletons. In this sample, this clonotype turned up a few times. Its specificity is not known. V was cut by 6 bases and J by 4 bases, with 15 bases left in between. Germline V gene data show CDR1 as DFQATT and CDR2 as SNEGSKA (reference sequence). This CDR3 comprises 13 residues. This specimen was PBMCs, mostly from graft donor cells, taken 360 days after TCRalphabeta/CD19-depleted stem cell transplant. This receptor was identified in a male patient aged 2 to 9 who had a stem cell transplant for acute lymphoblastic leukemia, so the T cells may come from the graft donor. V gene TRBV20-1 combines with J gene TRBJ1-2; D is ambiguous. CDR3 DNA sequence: TGCAGTGCCCCCTCAACGCCAGGCTATGGCTACACCTTC. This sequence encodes CSAPSTPGYGYTF.